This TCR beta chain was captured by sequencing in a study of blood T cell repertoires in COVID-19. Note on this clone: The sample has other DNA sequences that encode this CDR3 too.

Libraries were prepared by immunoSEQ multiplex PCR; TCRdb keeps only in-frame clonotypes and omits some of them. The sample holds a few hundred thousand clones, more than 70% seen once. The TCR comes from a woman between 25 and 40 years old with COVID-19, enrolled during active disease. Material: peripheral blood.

CDR3 region: CASSEAQYEQYF. CDR3 coding DNA: TGTGCCAGCAGTGAAGCCCAGTACGAGCAGTACTTC. The chain recombines TRBV2 with TRBJ2-7; no firm D call. There are 12 residues in the CDR3. V was cut by 0 bases and J by 4 bases, with 4 bases left in between. Germline V CDR1 and CDR2: SNHLY, FYNNEI.